This note documents a single T cell receptor beta chain sequence. The target antigen is unknown. The V gene lost 7 bases and the J gene lost 0 bases, with 9 bases spanning the gap. Germline CDR1 reads MDHEN; CDR2 reads SYDVKM. The CDR3 is 13 residues long. This specimen belongs to a study of OX40 agonist ivuxolimab in advanced cancers. Whole-study findings and limits: Expanded clones were, on average, more numerous among CD8+ T cells than CD4+.

Sequencing used immunoSEQ multiplex PCR; TCRdb keeps in-frame clones, though not all of them. The table has tens of thousands of clones, 85% to 90% seen once. The clonotype was recovered from an adult with an advanced solid tumor such as melanoma, head and neck, liver or kidney cancer. The sequencing here drew on CD4+ or CD8+ T cells sorted from blood, taken in a trial of the OX40 agonist ivuxolimab. The chain recombines TRBV28 with TRBJ1-1; D remains ambiguous. CDR3 residues: CASIPSMNTEAFF. The CDR3, as DNA: TGTGCCAGCATCCCATCCATGAACACTGAAGCTTTCTTT.